A selection of T cell receptor beta chains follows, all from one sample in a study of T cell changes during pregnancy in multiple sclerosis. This table comes from immunoSEQ multiplex PCR, and its TCRdb copy is limited to in-frame clones, with some not included. The sample contains about 63,000 clones, 85% to 95% of which appear only once. Material: CD8+ T cells from peripheral blood mononuclear cells, obtained in the second trimester of pregnancy. All receptors derive from a female donor with multiple sclerosis, enrolled in a pregnancy study. The CDR3 runs from the conserved cysteine through the conserved F or W. Fields, in order: D gene, clone size, J gene, V gene, CDR3 DNA, CDR3 protein. The D gene is left open where the match is weak. Some rows mark clone size as missing; the rest say once, few, many or name a class of expanded clone.

d_gene: .; abundance: .; j_gene: TRBJ2-3; v_gene: TRBV2; CDR3nt: TGTGCCAGCAGTGATCCGGCGGGAAGCACAGATACGCAGTATTTT; CDR3aa: CASSDPAGSTDTQYF
d_gene: TRBD1; abundance: .; j_gene: TRBJ1-2; v_gene: TRBV2; CDR3nt: TGTGCCAGCTTAACAGGGGCTTCCGCATTATATGGCTACACCTTC; CDR3aa: CASLTGASALYGYTF
d_gene: .; abundance: .; j_gene: TRBJ2-3; v_gene: TRBV4-1; CDR3nt: TGCGCCAGCAGCCAAGATGGGAAGGGGCCAGATACGCAGTATTTT; CDR3aa: CASSQDGKGPDTQYF
d_gene: .; abundance: .; j_gene: TRBJ2-7; v_gene: TRBV6-6; CDR3nt: TGTGCCAGCAGTACGACCGACAGGAGGAGCTCCTACGAGCAGTACTTC; CDR3aa: CASSTTDRRSSYEQYF
d_gene: .; abundance: .; j_gene: TRBJ2-7; v_gene: TRBV27; CDR3nt: TGTGCCAGCAGTTTATCTCCCATTTACGAGCAGTACTTC; CDR3aa: CASSLSPIYEQYF
d_gene: .; abundance: .; j_gene: TRBJ1-1; v_gene: TRBV4-3; CDR3nt: TGCGCCAGCAGCGTAAGCGGCTCCTGGGGGAACACTGAAGCTTTCTTT; CDR3aa: CASSVSGSWGNTEAFF
d_gene: .; abundance: .; j_gene: TRBJ1-2; v_gene: TRBV5-6; CDR3nt: TGTGCCAGCAGCTTGACAGGGTTGAGCGGCTACACCTTC; CDR3aa: CASSLTGLSGYTF
d_gene: TRBD2; abundance: .; j_gene: TRBJ2-1; v_gene: TRBV10-3; CDR3nt: TGTGCCATCAGTTCTCTAGCGGGAATGCTTGCCAATGAGCAGTTCTTC; CDR3aa: CAISSLAGMLANEQFF
d_gene: TRBD2; abundance: .; j_gene: TRBJ2-1; v_gene: TRBV30; CDR3nt: TGTGCCTGGAGTGACGGGGGGGTTGGCAATGAGCAGTTCTTC; CDR3aa: CAWSDGGVGNEQFF
d_gene: .; abundance: .; j_gene: TRBJ2-7; v_gene: TRBV27; CDR3nt: TGTGCCAGCGCTAAAACTCTAGGCGAGCAGTACTTC; CDR3aa: CASAKTLGEQYF
d_gene: .; abundance: .; j_gene: TRBJ2-2; v_gene: TRBV2; CDR3nt: TGTGCCAGCAGATTACAGGATACGAACACCGGGGAGCTGTTTTTT; CDR3aa: CASRLQDTNTGELFF
d_gene: TRBD2; abundance: .; j_gene: TRBJ2-1; v_gene: TRBV2; CDR3nt: TGTGCCAGCAGTGGGCTAGCGGGAACCGATGAGCAGTTCTTC; CDR3aa: CASSGLAGTDEQFF
d_gene: .; abundance: .; j_gene: TRBJ2-3; v_gene: TRBV5-6; CDR3nt: TGTGCCAGCAGCCGTAGGGAGATGACAGATACGCAGTATTTT; CDR3aa: CASSRREMTDTQYF
d_gene: .; abundance: .; j_gene: TRBJ1-4; v_gene: TRBV18; CDR3nt: TGTGCCAGCTCACCACCGGCCGGGTCCGATTATGAAAAACTGTTTTTT; CDR3aa: CASSPPAGSDYEKLFF
d_gene: TRBD1; abundance: .; j_gene: TRBJ1-2; v_gene: TRBV7-9; CDR3nt: TGTGCCAGCAGCAACACAGGGGGCGCCGACTATGGCTACACCTTC; CDR3aa: CASSNTGGADYGYTF
d_gene: .; abundance: .; j_gene: TRBJ1-6; v_gene: TRBV6-5; CDR3nt: TGTGCCAGGTCAGGGTCGAGCTCCTATAATTCACCCCTCCACTTT; CDR3aa: CARSGSSSYNSPLHF
d_gene: .; abundance: .; j_gene: TRBJ2-1; v_gene: TRBV10-1; CDR3nt: TGCGCCAGCAGTGATAAGTCCTATTACAATGAGCAGTTCTTC; CDR3aa: CASSDKSYYNEQFF
d_gene: .; abundance: .; j_gene: TRBJ2-7; v_gene: TRBV28; CDR3nt: TGTGCCAGCAGTTTCGTCGACTCCTCTGGCGCCTACGAGCAGTACTTC; CDR3aa: CASSFVDSSGAYEQYF
d_gene: TRBD1; abundance: .; j_gene: TRBJ2-7; v_gene: TRBV25-1; CDR3nt: TGTGCCAGCAGCAGGGGGCTGTCGTACGAGCAGTACTTC; CDR3aa: CASSRGLSYEQYF
d_gene: TRBD2; abundance: .; j_gene: TRBJ2-7; v_gene: TRBV9; CDR3nt: TGTGCCAGCAGTCTGAGGACGGGAGGGGCTTCCGAGCAGTACTTC; CDR3aa: CASSLRTGGASEQYF
d_gene: .; abundance: once; j_gene: TRBJ2-7; v_gene: TRBV4-2; CDR3nt: TGTGCCAGCAGCCAAGATCCTCAAGGGACACCCTCCTACGAGCAGTACTTC; CDR3aa: CASSQDPQGTPSYEQYF
d_gene: TRBD1; abundance: once; j_gene: TRBJ2-1; v_gene: TRBV27; CDR3nt: TGTGCCAGCAGCCCTCCGGGGACAGGGGCCCGTGAGCAGTTCTTC; CDR3aa: CASSPPGTGAREQFF
d_gene: .; abundance: .; j_gene: TRBJ2-7; v_gene: TRBV7-9; CDR3nt: TGTGCCAGCAGCCCCGCCGGGGGGCGGGAGGAGCAGTACTTC; CDR3aa: CASSPAGGREEQYF
d_gene: .; abundance: .; j_gene: TRBJ2-5; v_gene: TRBV10-3; CDR3nt: TGTGCCATCAGTCATGGTCTAGATTTCCAAGAGACCCAGTACTTC; CDR3aa: CAISHGLDFQETQYF